Below are 4 T cell receptor beta chains sequenced from a single sample in a study of T cell responses to AZD1222 COVID-19 vaccine. Sequencing was performed with immunoSEQ multiplex PCR; in TCRdb, only in-frame clones are kept and a portion is missing. The table has over 60,000 clones, approximately 79% seen once. The starting material was peripheral blood, obtained on day 0 of MenACWY control vaccination. The receptor set was obtained from an adult in good health.

The chain has TRBV5-3 and TRBJ1-4; TRBD1 agrees at 11 bases. Being an ORF, TRBV5-3 has a function that is uncertain. Unmatched junction bases numbered 9, after V lost 0 bases and J lost 5 bases. The CDR3 is 18 amino acids. The CDR3 sequence is CARSLAIRTGGYNEKLFF. The CDR3 bases are TGTGCCAGAAGCTTGGCCATTCGGACAGGGGGCTACAATGAAAAACTGTTTTTT.

This chain links TRBV10-3 with TRBJ2-1; 14 nucleotides line up with TRBD2. The germline V gene has CDR1 ENHRY and CDR2 SYGVKD. With V trimmed by 3 bases and J by 8 bases, 6 bases remained unmatched. The CDR3 contains 16 residues. The CDR3 reads CAISDPGLAGDYEQFF. CDR3 bases: TGTGCCATCAGTGACCCGGGACTAGCGGGGGACTATGAGCAGTTCTTC.

This sequence joins TRBV28 and TRBJ1-2; D is uncertain. The CDR3 totals 15 residues. Trimming removed 2 bases from V and 5 bases from J, with 15 bases in between. Looked up from germline, CDR1 is MDHEN and CDR2 is SYDVKM. In DNA, the CDR3 is TGTGCCAGCAGTTTACTTGGGGTCGGAACATATGGCTACACCTTC. This encodes CASSLLGVGTYGYTF.

This clone was detected only a few times. The CDR3 loop is CASRREGNQPQHF. The CDR3 DNA follows: TGTGCCAGCAGGAGGGAGGGCAATCAGCCCCAGCATTTT. This sequence joins TRBV2 and TRBJ1-5; D unresolved. The CDR3 is 13 amino acids. CDR1 and CDR2 from the germline V gene are SNHLY and FYNNEI. The V end lost 6 bases, the J end lost 2 bases, and 8 bases lay between the germline ends.